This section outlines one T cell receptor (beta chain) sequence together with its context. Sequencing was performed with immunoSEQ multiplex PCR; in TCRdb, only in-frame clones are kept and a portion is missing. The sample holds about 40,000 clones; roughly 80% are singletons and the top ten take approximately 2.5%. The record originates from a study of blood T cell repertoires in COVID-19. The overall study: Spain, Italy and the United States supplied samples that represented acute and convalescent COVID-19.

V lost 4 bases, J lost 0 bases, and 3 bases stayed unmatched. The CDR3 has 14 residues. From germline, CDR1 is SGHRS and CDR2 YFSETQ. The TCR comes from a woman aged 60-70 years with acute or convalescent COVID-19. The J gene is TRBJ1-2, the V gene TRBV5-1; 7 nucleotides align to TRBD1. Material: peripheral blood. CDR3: CASSKGQSNYGYTF. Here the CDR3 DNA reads TGCGCCAGCAGCAAGGGACAGTCTAACTATGGCTACACCTTC.